This T cell receptor (beta chain) was profiled in a study of blood T cell repertoires in COVID-19. This clone was observed once. The CDR3 has 16 amino acids. Germline assignment: CDR1 SGDLS and CDR2 YYNGEE. V shed 1 base and J 3 bases; nucleotides not matched to a gene: 8. The authors' processing: Reference gene primer amplification gave estimated nucleated cell counts. Using immunoSEQ multiplex PCR, the repertoire was profiled, and TCRdb retains in-frame clones only, with some absent. The V and J calls and clone size were taken over from that table, and D and trimming were inferred from the DNA. The sample yields around 280,000 clones, approximately 84% seen once.

Material: peripheral blood. The chain couples TRBV9 to TRBJ2-7, with 9 bases aligning to TRBD1. This TCR came from a woman in her twenties or thirties who had recovered from COVID-19. The CDR3 DNA sequence: TGTGCCAGCAGCGTAACGTGGACAGGGGTCGGCTACGAGCAGTACTTC. This codes for CASSVTWTGVGYEQYF.